The 3 T cell receptor beta chains given below trace back to one sample, sequenced in a study of shared clonotypes between healthy human individuals. Only in-frame clones appear in the TCRdb table, and some are missing; sequencing was by immunoSEQ multiplex PCR. Of 1,400,000 or so clones listed, 97% to 99% are singletons. The material sequenced was naive CD4+ T cells sorted from blood. Regarding subset: CD45RA+ positively selected. Every receptor here comes from a man aged 30 to 39 in good health.

The V gene is TRBV27, the J gene TRBJ2-7; no reliable D call. CDR3 length: 14 residues. Germline CDR1 MNHEY, CDR2 SMNVEV (reference sequence). With 3 bases removed from V and 7 bases from J, the gap between germline ends came to 16 bases. For the CDR3, the DNA is TGTGCCAGCAGTTTGAAGGTTCCCTACGGGGAGCAGTACTTC. As protein: CASSLKVPYGEQYF.

The chain recombines TRBV7-8 with TRBJ1-5; TRBD1 might be the D (5 bases). This CDR3 spans 18 amino acids. Germline loops: CDR1 SGHVS, CDR2 FQNEAQ. Trimming shortened V by 2 bases and J by 6 bases, and 23 bases separated the two germline ends. CDR3 nucleotide sequence: TGTGCCAGCAGCTTAATACACAGGAGCATAAATCGTGGTCAGCCCCAGCATTTT. Amino acid sequence: CASSLIHRSINRGQPQHF. Using reference TRBV7-8 and TRBJ1-5 for the parts outside the CDR3, the full variable domain is GAGVSQSPRYKVAKRGQDVALRCDPISGHVSLFWYQQALGQGPEFLTYFQNEAQLDKSGLPSDRFFAERPEGSVSTLKIQRTQQEDSAVYLCASSLIHRSINRGQPQHFGDGTRLSIL.

The chain employs TRBV7-9 and TRBJ2-7, with 15 bases aligning to TRBD2. J lost 3 bases, V lost 0 bases, and 6 bases had no gene match. The CDR3 sequence is 18 residues long. Germline assignment: CDR1 SEHNR and CDR2 FQNEAQ (reference sequence). The CDR3 DNA follows: TGTGCCAGCAGCTTAGCCCCGGGACTAGCGGGAGGTCTCTACGAGCAGTACTTC. It encodes CASSLAPGLAGGLYEQYF.